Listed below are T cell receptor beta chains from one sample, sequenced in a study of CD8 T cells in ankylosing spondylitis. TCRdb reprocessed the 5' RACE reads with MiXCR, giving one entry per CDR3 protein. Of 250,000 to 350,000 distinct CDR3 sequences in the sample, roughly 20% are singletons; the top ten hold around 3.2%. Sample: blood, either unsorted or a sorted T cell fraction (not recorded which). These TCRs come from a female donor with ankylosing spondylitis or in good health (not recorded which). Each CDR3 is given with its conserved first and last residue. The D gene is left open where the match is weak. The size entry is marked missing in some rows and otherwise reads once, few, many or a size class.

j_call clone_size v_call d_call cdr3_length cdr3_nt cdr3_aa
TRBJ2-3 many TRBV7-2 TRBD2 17 TGTGCCAGCAGTTCCGGGACTAGCGGAGTAGGAACAGATACGCAGTATTTT CASSSGTSGVGTDTQYF
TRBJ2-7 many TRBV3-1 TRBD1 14 TGTGCCAGCAGCCGAGAGGGGGCTGCCTACGAGCAGTACTTC CASSREGAAYEQYF
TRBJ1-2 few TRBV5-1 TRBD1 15 TGCGCCAGCAGCCCCTCGACAGGGGACGACGGTGGCTACACCTTC CASSPSTGDDGGYTF
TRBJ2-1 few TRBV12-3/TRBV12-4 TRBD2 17 TGTGCCATCTTCGGACTAGCGGGAGTAAGGAGGTACAATGAGCAGTTCTTC CAIFGLAGVRRYNEQFF
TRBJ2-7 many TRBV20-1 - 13 TGCAGTGCTAGGCACAGGGAGCCCTACGAGCAGTACTTC CSARHREPYEQYF
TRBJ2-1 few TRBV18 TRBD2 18 TGTGCCAGCTCACCCGGACTAGCGGGAGGTAGCGCCTACAATGAGCAGTTCTTC CASSPGLAGGSAYNEQFF
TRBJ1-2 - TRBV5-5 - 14 TGTGCCAGCAGCCCTAGGGGGGATAACTATGGCTACACCTTC CASSPRGDNYGYTF
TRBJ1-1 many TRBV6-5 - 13 TGTGCCAGCAGTTCACGTTACCGACAGGAAGCTTTCTTT CASSSRYRQEAFF
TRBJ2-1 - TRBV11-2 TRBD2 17 TGTGCCAGCAGCTTAGATGGACTAGCGGGAGGCCGTGGTGAGCAGTTCTTC CASSLDGLAGGRGEQFF
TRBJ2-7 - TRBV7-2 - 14 TGTGCCAGCAGCTTATCGGAAACGTCATACGAGCAGTACTTC CASSLSETSYEQYF
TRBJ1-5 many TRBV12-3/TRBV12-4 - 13 TGTGCCAGCAACGGGGGAGGCAATCAGCCCCAGCATTTT CASNGGGNQPQHF
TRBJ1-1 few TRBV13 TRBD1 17 TGTGCCAGCAGCTACAAATTTCGGGACAGCGTAAACACTGAAGCTTTCTTT CASSYKFRDSVNTEAFF
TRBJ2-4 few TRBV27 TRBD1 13 TGTGCCAGTGCGGACAGGTCGGAAAACATTCAGTACTTC CASADRSENIQYF
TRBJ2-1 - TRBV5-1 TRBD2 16 TGCGCCAGCAGCTCCAGGACTAGCGGGAGTAGGAGTGAGCATTTCTTC CASSSRTSGSRSEHFF
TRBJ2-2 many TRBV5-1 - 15 TGCGCCAGCAGCGCCTCACTAGGGGACACCGGGGAGCTGTTTTTT CASSASLGDTGELFF
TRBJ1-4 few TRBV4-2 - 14 TGTGCCAGCAGCCAAGATCCAGGGAATGAAAAACTGTTTTTT CASSQDPGNEKLFF
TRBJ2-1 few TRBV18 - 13 TGTGCCAGCTCCCGGGGGGCTTCTAATGAGCAGTTCTTC CASSRGASNEQFF
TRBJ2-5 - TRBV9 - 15 TGTGCCAGCAGCGTAGGTTTGGGGGCTGTGGAGACCCAGTACTTC CASSVGLGAVETQYF
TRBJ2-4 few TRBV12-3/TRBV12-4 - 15 TGTGCCAGCAGTTTAATGGGGCTAGCCAAAAACATTCAGTACTTC CASSLMGLAKNIQYF
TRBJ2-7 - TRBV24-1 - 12 TGTGCCACCAGTAAAGGGGGTTACGAGCAGTACTTC CATSKGGYEQYF
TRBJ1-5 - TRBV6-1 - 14 TGTGCCAGCACCGGGCAGCTCCTGAATCAGCCCCAGCATTTT CASTGQLLNQPQHF
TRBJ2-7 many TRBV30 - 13 TGTGCCTGGAGTGTATCAGGGTACTACGAGCAGTACTTC CAWSVSGYYEQYF
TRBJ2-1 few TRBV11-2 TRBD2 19 TGTGCCAGCAGCCGTAGGAGGGCCTTAGCGGGAGTCGGGCTCAATGAGCAGTTCTTC CASSRRRALAGVGLNEQFF
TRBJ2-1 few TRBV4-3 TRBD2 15 TGCGCCAGCAGCCCCGGACTAGCGGGAGATGGTGAGCAGTTCTTC CASSPGLAGDGEQFF
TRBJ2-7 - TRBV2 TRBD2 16 TGTGCCAGCATAGGGACTAGCGGGAGACTGGACTACGAGCAGTACTTC CASIGTSGRLDYEQYF
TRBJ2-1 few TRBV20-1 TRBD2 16 TGCAGTGCTAGTGGCCCGGGACTAGCAAAGTACAATGAGCAGTTCTTC CSASGPGLAKYNEQFF
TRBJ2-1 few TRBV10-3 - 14 TGTGCCATCAGTGAGGGCAGAATCTACAATGAGCAGTTCTTC CAISEGRIYNEQFF
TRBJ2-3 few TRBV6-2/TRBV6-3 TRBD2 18 TGTGCCAGCAGGTCGGGACTAGCGGGAGTTTCTAGCACAGATACGCAGTATTTT CASRSGLAGVSSTDTQYF
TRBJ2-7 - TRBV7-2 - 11 TGTGCCAGCAGCTCGTTCTACGAGCAGTACTTC CASSSFYEQYF
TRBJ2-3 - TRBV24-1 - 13 TGTGCCACCAGTGAAGAGCGCACAGATACGCAGTATTTT CATSEERTDTQYF
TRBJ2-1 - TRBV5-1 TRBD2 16 TGCGCCAGCAGCTTGGGGGGGACTAGCGGAATAAATGAGCAGTTCTTC CASSLGGTSGINEQFF
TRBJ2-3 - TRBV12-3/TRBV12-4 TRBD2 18 TGTGCCAGCAGTTTAGGTCTATATTGGACTAGCGGCACAGATACGCAGTATTTT CASSLGLYWTSGTDTQYF
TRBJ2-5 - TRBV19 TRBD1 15 TGTGCCAGTAGTACCACCGGGACAGGGGGCGAGACCCAGTACTTC CASSTTGTGGETQYF
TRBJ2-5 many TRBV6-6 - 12 TGTGCCAGCAGTTACGGGAAGGAGACCCAGTACTTC CASSYGKETQYF
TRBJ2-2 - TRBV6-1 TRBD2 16 TGTGCCAGCAGTAGAGGACTAGCGGGAGGGTCCGGGGAGCTGTTTTTT CASSRGLAGGSGELFF
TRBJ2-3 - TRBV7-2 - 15 TGTGCCAGCAGCTCCTCAGGAGTTAGCCCAGATACGCAGTATTTT CASSSSGVSPDTQYF
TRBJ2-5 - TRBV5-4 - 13 TGTGCCAGCAGTGTGGCGGGGCGAGAGACCCAGTACTTC CASSVAGRETQYF
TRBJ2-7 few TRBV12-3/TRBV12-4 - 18 TGTGCCATCAGTTTAGCGCTAATAGCGGACGAGATCCTTTCGAAGCAGTACTTC CAISLALIADEILSKQYF
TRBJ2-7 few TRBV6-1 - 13 TGTGCCAGCCACCGGTCCAGGGGCAACGAGCAGTACTTC CASHRSRGNEQYF
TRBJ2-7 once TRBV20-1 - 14 TGCAGTGCTAGACCGAACAGGGTTACCTACGAGCAGTACTTC CSARPNRVTYEQYF
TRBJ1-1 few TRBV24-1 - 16 TGTGCCACCAGGAACACACAGGGAAGGGCAGGGGCTGAAGCTTTCTTT CATRNTQGRAGAEAFF
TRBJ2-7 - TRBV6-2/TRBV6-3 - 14 TGTGCCAGCACCCAGGCTGGGGGAGTCAGCGAGCAGTACTTC CASTQAGGVSEQYF
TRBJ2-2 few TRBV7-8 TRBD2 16 TGTGCCAGCAGCTCCCTAGCGGGAGGGAACACCGGGGAGCTGTTTTTT CASSSLAGGNTGELFF
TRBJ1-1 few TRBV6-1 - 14 TGTGCCAGCAGTACGGGCGGGGGGAGACCCGAAGCTTTCTTT CASSTGGGRPEAFF
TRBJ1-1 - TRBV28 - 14 TGTGCCAGCAGTTTATCCCAGGGAAACACTGAAGCTTTCTTT CASSLSQGNTEAFF
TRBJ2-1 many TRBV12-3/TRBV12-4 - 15 TGTGCCAGCAGTTTTCGTAGTAGCTCCTACAATGAGCAGTTCTTC CASSFRSSSYNEQFF
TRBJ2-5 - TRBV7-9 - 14 TGTGCCAGCAGCTTATCACGTAGGCAAGAGACCCAGTACTTC CASSLSRRQETQYF
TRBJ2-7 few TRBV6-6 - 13 TGTGCCAGCAGTTACTCGATCGGGAACGAGCAGTACTTC CASSYSIGNEQYF
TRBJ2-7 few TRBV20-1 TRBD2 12 TGCAGTGCTAGGCCGGGAGGTTACGAGCAGTACTTC CSARPGGYEQYF
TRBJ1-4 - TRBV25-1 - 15 TGTGCCAGCAGTGAATCCGGACCTGCGAATGAAAAACTGTTTTTT CASSESGPANEKLFF
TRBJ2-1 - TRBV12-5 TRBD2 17 TGTGCTAGTGGTTTGAGACTAGCCGCTTCAATCTACAATGAGCAGTTCTTC CASGLRLAASIYNEQFF
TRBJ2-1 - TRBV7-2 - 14 TGTGCCAGCAGCTTAGGGGGAGTCAACAATGAGCAGTTCTTC CASSLGGVNNEQFF
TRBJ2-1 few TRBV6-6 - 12 TGTGCCAGCAGGGAGCGGGTTGGGGAGCAGTTCTTC CASRERVGEQFF
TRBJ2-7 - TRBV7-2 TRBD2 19 TGTGCCAGCAGCTTAGCTCCAGGCGCTAGCGGGACACCCCCCTACGAGCAGTACTTC CASSLAPGASGTPPYEQYF
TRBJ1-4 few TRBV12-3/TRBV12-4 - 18 TGTGCCAGCAGTTTAGCCCCTCCCTTCCGGGTGGCTAATGAAAAACTGTTTTTT CASSLAPPFRVANEKLFF